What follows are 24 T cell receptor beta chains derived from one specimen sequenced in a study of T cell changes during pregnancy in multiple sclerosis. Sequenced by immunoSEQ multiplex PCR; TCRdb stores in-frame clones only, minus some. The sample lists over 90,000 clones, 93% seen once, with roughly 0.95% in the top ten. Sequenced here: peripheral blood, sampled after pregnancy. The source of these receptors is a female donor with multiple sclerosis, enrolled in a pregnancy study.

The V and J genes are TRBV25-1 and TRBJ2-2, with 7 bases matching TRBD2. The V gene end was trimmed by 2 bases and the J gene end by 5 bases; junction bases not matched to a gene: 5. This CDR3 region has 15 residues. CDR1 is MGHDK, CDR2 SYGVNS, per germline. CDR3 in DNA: TGTGCCAGCAGTGAAGGCGGGAGCGTGACCGGGGAGCTGTTTTTT. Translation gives CASSEGGSVTGELFF.

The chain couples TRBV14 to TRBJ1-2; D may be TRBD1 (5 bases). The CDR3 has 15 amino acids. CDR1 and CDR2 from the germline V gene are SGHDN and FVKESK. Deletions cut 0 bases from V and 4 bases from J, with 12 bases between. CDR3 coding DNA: TGTGCCAGCAGCCAAGATCAAAGGGGAACCTATGGCTACACCTTC. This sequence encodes CASSQDQRGTYGYTF.

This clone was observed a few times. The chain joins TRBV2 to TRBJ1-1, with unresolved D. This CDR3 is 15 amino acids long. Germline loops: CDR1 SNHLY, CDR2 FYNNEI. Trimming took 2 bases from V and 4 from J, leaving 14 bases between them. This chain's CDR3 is CASSEWRDSGTEAFF. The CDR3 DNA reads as TGTGCCAGCAGTGAATGGAGGGATTCGGGCACTGAAGCTTTCTTT.

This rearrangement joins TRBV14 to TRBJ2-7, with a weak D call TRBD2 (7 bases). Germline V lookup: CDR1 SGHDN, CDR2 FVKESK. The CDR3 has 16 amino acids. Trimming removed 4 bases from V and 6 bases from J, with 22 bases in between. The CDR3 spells CASSPQGGFGSSEQYF. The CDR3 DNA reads TGTGCCAGCAGCCCACAGGGAGGGTTCGGATCGTCCGAGCAGTACTTC.

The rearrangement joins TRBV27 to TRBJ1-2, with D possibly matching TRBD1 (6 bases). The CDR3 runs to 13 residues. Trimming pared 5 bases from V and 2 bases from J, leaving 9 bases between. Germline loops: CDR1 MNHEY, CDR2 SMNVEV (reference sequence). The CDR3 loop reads CASSPDRNYGYTF. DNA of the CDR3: TGTGCCAGCAGTCCGGACAGAAACTATGGCTACACCTTC.

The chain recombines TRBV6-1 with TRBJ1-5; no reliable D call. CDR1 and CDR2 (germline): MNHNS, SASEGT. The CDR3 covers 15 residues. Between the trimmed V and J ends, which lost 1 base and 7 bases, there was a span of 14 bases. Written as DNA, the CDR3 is TGTGCCAGCAGTGAAGTTATGGGCCTCCGGCAGCCCCAGCATTTT. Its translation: CASSEVMGLRQPQHF.

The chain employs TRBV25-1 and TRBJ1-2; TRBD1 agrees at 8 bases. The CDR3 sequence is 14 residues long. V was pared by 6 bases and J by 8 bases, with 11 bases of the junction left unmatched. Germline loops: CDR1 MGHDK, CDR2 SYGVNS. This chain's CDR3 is CASRSTTGGKGYTF. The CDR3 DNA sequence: TGTGCCAGCAGATCGACCACAGGGGGGAAAGGCTACACCTTC.

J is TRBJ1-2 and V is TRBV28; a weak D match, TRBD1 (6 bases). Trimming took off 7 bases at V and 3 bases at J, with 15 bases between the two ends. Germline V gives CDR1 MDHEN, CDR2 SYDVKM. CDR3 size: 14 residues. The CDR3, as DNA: TGTGCCAGCACCTTTGGGGGCCAGGACTATGGCTACACCTTC. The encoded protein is CASTFGGQDYGYTF.

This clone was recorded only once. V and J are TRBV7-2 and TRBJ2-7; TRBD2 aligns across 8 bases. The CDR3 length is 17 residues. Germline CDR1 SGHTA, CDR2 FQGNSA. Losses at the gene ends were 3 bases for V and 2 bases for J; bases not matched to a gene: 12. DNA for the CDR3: TGTGCCAGCAGCTTTGTTCATAGCGGGGAGCCTCCCTACGAGCAGTACTTC. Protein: CASSFVHSGEPPYEQYF.

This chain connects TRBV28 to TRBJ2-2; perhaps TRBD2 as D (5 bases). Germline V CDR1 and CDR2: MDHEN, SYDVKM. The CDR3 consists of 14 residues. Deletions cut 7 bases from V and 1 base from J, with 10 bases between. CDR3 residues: CASKISENTGELFF. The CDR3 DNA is TGTGCCAGCAAAATTAGCGAGAACACCGGGGAGCTGTTTTTT.

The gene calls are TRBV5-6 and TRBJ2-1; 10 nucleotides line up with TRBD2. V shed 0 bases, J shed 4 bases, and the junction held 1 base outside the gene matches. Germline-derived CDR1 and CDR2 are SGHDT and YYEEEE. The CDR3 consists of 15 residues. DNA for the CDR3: TGTGCCAGCAGCTTGGGGACTAGCGGATACAATGAGCAGTTCTTC. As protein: CASSLGTSGYNEQFF.

The CDR3 here is CASSMMGQGSTEAFF. CDR3 DNA sequence: TGTGCCAGTAGTATGATGGGACAGGGGAGTACTGAAGCTTTCTTT. This chain joins TRBV19 and TRBJ1-1, with 10 bases fitting TRBD1. Trimming at V came to 3 bases and at J to 5 bases, leaving 6 bases not matched to a gene. The CDR3 spans 15 residues. In germline, CDR1 is LNHDA, CDR2 SQIVND (reference sequence). The whole variable domain, filled in from reference TRBV19 and TRBJ1-1, reads DGGITQSPKYLFRKEGQNVTLSCEQNLNHDAMYWYRQDPGQGLRLIYYSQIVNDFQKGDIAEGYSVSREKKESFPLTVTSAQKNPTAFYLCASSMMGQGSTEAFFGQGTRLTVV.

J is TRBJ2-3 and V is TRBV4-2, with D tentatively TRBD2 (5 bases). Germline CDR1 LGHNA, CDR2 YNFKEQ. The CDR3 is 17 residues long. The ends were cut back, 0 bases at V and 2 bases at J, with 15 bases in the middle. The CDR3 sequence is CASSQDYENGVTDTQYF. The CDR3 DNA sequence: TGTGCCAGCAGCCAAGATTATGAGAACGGGGTCACAGATACGCAGTATTTT.

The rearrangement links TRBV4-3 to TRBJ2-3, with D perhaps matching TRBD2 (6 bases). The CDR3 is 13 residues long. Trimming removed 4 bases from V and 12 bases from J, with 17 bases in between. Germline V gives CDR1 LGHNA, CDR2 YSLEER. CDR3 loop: CASSLNPGLNQYF. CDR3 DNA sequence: TGCGCCAGCAGCCTCAATCCGGGACTTAACCAGTATTTT.

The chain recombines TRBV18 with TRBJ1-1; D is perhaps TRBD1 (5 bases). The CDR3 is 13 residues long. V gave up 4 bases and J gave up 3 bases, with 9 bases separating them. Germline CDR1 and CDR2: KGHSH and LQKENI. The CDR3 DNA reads TGTGCCAGCTCACAGGGGTGGGACACTGAAGCTTTCTTT. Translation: CASSQGWDTEAFF.

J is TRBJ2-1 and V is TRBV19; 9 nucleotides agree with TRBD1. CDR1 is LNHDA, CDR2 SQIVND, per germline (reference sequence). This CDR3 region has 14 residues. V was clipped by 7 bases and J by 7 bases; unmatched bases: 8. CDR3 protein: CASTPGQGRNEQFF. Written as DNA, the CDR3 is TGTGCCAGTACCCCGGGACAGGGAAGGAATGAGCAGTTCTTC.

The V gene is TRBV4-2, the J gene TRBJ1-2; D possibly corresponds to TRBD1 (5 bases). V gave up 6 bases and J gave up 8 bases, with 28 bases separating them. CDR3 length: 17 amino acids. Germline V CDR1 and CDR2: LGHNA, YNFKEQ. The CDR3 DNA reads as TGTGCCAGCAGGGGCCCTAGGGGTCCTGGCCCTCAAGGAGGCTACACCTTC. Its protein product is CASRGPRGPGPQGGYTF.

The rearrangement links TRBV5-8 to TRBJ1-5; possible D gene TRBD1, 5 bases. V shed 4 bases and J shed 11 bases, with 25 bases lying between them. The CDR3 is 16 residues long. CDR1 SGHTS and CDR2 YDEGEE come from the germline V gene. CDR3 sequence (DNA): TGTGCCAGCAGCCTAGGAATAGACAGCTCCTCGGGGGCCCAGCATTTT. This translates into CASSLGIDSSSGAQHF.

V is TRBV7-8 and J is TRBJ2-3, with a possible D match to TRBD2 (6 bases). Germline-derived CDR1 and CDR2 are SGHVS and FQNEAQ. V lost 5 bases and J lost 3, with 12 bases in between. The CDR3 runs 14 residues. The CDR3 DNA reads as TGTGCCAGCAGCCTCACGGGAGTTACAGATACGCAGTATTTT. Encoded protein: CASSLTGVTDTQYF.

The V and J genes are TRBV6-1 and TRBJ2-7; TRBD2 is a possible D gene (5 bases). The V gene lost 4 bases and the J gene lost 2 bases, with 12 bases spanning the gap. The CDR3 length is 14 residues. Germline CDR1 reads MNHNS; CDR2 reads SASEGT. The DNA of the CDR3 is TGTGCCAGCAGTGTCGAGGGAGAACCCTACGAGCAGTACTTC. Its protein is CASSVEGEPYEQYF.

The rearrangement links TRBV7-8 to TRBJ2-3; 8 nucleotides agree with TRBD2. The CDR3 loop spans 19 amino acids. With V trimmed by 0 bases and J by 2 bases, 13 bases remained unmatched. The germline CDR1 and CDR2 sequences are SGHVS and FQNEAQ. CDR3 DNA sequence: TGTGCCAGCAGCTTAGCGGCGGGAGCGACTAGCGAACCCACAGATACGCAGTATTTT. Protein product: CASSLAAGATSEPTDTQYF.

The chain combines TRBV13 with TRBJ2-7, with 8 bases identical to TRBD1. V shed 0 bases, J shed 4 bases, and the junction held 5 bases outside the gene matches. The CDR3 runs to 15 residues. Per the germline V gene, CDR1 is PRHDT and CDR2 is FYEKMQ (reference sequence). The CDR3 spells CASSLGSGGRYEQYF. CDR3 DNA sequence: TGTGCCAGCAGCTTAGGGTCAGGGGGCCGGTACGAGCAGTACTTC.

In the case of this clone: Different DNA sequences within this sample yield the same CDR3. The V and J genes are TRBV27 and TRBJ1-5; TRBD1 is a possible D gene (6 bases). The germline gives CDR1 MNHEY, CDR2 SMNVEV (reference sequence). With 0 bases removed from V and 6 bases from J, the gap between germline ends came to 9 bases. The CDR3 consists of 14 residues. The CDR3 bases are TGTGCCAGCAGTTTATCCACAGGGTCTCAGCCCCAGCATTTT. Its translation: CASSLSTGSQPQHF.

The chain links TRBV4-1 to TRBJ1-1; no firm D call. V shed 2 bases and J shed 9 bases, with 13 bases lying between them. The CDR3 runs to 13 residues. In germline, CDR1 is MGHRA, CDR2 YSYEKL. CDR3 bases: TGCGCCAGCAGCCAACAAGAAGGCAGGAAAGCTTTCTTT. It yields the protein CASSQQEGRKAFF.